This T cell receptor beta chain was sequenced during a study of early stage breast cancer tumors. Each sample had two DNA replicates, roughly 0.48 ug blood or roughly 1.4 ug tissue. Libraries were prepared by immunoSEQ multiplex PCR; TCRdb keeps only in-frame clonotypes and omits some of them. The sample contains around 28,000 clones, approximately 72% of which appear only once. This clone is a singleton in its sample. The antigen is unknown. Study conclusions and caveats: Comparing each tissue with blood distinguished tumor from normal in about 90% of the 16 patients. Chain pairing and CD4, CD8 or FOXP3 expression were not captured. Tumors had about 2.5-fold higher T cell density and higher clonality than adjacent normal breast tissue.

CDR3 length equals 12 residues. CDR1 is MDHEN and CDR2 is SYDVKM in the germline V gene. The ends were cut back, 6 bases at V and 0 bases at J, with 6 bases in the middle. The chain recombines TRBV28 with TRBJ2-7; D gene ambiguous. This TCR derives from a person aged 45 to 60 with breast cancer. What was sequenced was blood. The CDR3 region has the DNA TGTGCCAGCAGCCCTCTCTCCTACGAGCAGTACTTC. This codes for CASSPLSYEQYF.